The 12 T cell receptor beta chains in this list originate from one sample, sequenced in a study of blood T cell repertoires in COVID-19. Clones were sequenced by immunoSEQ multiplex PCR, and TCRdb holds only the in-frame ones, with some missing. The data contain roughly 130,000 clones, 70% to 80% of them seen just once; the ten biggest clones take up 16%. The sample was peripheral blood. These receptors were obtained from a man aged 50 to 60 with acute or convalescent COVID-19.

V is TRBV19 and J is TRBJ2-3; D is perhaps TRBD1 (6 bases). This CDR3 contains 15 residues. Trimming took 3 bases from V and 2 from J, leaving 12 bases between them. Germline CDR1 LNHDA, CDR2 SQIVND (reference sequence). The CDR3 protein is CASSIPDRPTDTQYF. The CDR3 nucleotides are TGTGCCAGTAGTATCCCGGACAGACCCACAGATACGCAGTATTTT.

CDR3 DNA sequence: TGCGCCAGCAGCCCGGGAGGGGCGCGGGGCTACACCTTC. Translation: CASSPGGARGYTF. The chain employs TRBV5-1 and TRBJ1-2; D possibly corresponds to TRBD1 (5 bases). The CDR3 spans 13 residues. Germline CDR1 reads SGHRS; CDR2 reads YFSETQ. V was shortened by 4 bases and J by 8 bases, with 15 bases between the two germline ends.

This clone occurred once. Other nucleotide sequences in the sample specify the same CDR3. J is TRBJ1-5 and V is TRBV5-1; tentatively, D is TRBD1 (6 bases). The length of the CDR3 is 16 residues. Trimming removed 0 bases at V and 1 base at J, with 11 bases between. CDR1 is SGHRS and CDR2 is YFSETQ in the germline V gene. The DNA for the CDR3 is TGCGCCAGCAGCTTGGGTAGTGGGGGCAGCAATCAGCCCCAGCATTTT. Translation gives CASSLGSGGSNQPQHF.

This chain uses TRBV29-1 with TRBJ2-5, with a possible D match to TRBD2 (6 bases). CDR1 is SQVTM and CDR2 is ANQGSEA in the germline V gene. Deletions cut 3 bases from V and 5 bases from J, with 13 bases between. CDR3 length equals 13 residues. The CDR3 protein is CSVDEGGVETQYF. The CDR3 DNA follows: TGCAGCGTTGACGAGGGAGGCGTGGAGACCCAGTACTTC.

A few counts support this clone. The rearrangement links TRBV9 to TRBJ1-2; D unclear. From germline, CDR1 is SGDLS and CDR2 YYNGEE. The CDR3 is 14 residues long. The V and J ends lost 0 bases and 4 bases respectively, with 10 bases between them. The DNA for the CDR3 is TGTGCCAGCAGCGTAGATTTGGCAGGCTATGGCTACACCTTC. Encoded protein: CASSVDLAGYGYTF.

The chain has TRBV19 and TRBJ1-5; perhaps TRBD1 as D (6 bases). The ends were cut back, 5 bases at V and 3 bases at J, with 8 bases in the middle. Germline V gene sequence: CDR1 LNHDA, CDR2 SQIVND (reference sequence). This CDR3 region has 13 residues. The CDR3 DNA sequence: TGTGCCAGTAGTGGACAGTACAATCAGCCCCAGCATTTT. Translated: CASSGQYNQPQHF.

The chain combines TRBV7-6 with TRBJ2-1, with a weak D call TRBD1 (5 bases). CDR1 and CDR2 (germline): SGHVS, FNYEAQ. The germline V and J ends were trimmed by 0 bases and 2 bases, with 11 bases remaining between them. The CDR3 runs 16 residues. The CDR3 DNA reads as TGTGCCAGCAGCTTAGCGCTTAGCAGGGCCTACAATGAGCAGTTCTTC. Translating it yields CASSLALSRAYNEQFF.

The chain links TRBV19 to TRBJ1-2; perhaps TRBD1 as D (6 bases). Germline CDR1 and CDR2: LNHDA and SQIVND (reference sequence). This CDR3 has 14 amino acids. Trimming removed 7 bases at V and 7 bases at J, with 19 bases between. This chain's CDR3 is CASKNRAVYGGYTF. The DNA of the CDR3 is TGTGCCAGTAAGAACAGGGCCGTTTATGGTGGCTACACCTTC.

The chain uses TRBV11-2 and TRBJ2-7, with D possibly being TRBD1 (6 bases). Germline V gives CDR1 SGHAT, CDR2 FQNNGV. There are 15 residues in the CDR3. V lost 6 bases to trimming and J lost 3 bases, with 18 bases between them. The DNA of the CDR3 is TGTGCCAGCAGTAAGACAGGAGGTTGGGGCTACGAGCAGTACTTC. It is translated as CASSKTGGWGYEQYF.

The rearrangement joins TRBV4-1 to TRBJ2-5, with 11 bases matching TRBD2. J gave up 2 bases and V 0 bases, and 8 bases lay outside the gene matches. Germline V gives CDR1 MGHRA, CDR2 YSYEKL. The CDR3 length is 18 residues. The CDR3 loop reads CASSQDALAGGLQETQYF. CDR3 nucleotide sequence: TGCGCCAGCAGCCAAGATGCGCTAGCGGGGGGCTTACAAGAGACCCAGTACTTC.

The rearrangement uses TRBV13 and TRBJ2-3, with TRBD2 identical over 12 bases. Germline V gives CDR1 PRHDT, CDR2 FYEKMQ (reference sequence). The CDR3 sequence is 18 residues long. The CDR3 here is CPRRPRASGGAGGDTQYF. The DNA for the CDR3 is TGTCCCCGCCGCCCACGGGCTAGCGGGGGGGCCGGGGGAGATACGCAGTATTTT.

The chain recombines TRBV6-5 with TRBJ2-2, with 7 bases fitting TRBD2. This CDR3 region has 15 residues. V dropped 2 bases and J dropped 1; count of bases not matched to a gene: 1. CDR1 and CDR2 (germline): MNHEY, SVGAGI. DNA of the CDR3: TGTGCCAGCAGTTACGGCGGGGGGAACACCGGGGAGCTGTTTTTT. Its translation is CASSYGGGNTGELFF.